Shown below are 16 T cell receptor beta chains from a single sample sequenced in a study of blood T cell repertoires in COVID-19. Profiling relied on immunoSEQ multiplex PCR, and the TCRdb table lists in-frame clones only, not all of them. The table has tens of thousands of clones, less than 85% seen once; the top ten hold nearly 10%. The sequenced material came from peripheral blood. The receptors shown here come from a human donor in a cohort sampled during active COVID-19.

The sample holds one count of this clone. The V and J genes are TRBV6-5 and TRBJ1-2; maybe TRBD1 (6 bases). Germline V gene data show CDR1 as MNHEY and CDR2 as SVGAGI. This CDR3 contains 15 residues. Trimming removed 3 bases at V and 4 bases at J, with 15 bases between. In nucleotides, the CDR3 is TGTGCCAGCAGTTATGGGGCAGGGGATGTCTATGGCTACACCTTC. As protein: CASSYGAGDVYGYTF.

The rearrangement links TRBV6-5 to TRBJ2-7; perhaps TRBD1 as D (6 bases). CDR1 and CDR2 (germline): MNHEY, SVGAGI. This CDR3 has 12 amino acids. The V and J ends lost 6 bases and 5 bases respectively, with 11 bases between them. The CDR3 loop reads CASRTDRNEQYF. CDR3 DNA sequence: TGTGCCAGCAGAACCGACAGGAACGAGCAGTACTTC.

This chain's CDR3 is CASSRRDRVYNEQFF. In DNA, the CDR3 is TGTGCCAGCAGCCGGCGGGACAGGGTCTACAATGAGCAGTTCTTC. V and J are TRBV7-2 and TRBJ2-1; 9 nucleotides match TRBD1. CDR3 length: 15 amino acids. V dropped 5 bases and J dropped 3; count of bases not matched to a gene: 5. Looked up from germline, CDR1 is SGHTA and CDR2 is FQGNSA.

The CDR3 is CASSLGLAGYEQYF. CDR3 coding DNA: TGTGCCAGCAGTCTCGGACTAGCGGGCTACGAGCAGTACTTC. This chain connects TRBV6-6 to TRBJ2-7; 11 bases match TRBD2. Germline CDR1 and CDR2: MNHNY and SVGAGI (reference sequence). This CDR3 comprises 14 residues. The V gene end was trimmed by 5 bases and the J gene end by 3 bases; junction bases not matched to a gene: 3.

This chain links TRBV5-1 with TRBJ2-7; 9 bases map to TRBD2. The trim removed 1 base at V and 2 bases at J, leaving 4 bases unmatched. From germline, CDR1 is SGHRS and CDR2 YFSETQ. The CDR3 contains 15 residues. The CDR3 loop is CASSLLGTSTYEQYF. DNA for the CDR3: TGCGCCAGCAGCTTGTTAGGGACTAGCACCTACGAGCAGTACTTC. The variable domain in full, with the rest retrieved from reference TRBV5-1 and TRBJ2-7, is KAGVTQTPRYLIKTRGQQVTLSCSPISGHRSVSWYQQTPGQGLQFLFEYFSETQRNKGNFPGRFSGRQFSNSRSEMNVSTLELGDSALYLCASSLLGTSTYEQYFGPGTRLTVT.

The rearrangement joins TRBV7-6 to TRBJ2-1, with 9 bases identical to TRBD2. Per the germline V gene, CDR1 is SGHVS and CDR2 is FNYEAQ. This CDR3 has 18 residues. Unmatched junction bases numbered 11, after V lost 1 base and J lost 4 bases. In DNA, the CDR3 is TGTGCCAGCAGCTTAGATTTGTCGGGACTAGCAGTTTACAATGAGCAGTTCTTC. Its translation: CASSLDLSGLAVYNEQFF.

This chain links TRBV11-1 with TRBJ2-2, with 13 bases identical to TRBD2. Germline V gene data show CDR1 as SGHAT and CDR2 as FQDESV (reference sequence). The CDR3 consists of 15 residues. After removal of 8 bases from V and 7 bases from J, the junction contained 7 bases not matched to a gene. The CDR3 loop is CASAGLAGAGGELFF. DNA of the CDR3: TGTGCCAGCGCTGGACTAGCGGGAGCGGGCGGGGAGCTGTTTTTT.

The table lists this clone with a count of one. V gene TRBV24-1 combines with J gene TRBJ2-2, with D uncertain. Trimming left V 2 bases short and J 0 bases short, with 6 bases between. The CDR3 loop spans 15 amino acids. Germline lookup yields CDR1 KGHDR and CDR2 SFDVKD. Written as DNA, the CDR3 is TGTGCCACCAGTGATTGGGCAGCGAACACCGGGGAGCTGTTTTTT. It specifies CATSDWAANTGELFF.

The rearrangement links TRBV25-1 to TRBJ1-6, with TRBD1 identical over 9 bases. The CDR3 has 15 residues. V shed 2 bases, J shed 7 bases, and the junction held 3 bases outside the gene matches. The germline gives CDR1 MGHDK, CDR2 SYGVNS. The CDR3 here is CASSERDRDNSPLHF. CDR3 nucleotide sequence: TGTGCCAGCAGTGAACGGGACAGGGACAATTCACCCCTCCACTTT.

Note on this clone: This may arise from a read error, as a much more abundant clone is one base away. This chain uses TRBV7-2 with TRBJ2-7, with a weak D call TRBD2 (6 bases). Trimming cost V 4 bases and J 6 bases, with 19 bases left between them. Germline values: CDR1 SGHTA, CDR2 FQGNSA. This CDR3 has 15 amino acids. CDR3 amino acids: CASSSQIVGGSEQYF. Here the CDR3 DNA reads TGTGCCAGCAGCTCTCAGATAGTGGGAGGTAGCGAGCAGTACTTC.

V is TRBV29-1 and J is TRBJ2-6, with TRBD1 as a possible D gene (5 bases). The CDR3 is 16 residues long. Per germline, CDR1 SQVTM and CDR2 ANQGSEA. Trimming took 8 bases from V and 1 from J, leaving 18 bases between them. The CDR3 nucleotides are TGCAGCCCAGGGCACAGATTAGGGTCTGGGGCCAACGTCCTGACTTTC. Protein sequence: CSPGHRLGSGANVLTF.

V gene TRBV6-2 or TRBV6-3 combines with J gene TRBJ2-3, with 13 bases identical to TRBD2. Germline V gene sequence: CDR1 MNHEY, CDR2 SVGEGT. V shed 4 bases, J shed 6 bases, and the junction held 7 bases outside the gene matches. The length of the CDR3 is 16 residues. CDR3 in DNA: TGTGCCAGCAGTTCCCCCGGACTAGCGGGAGTTGATACGCAGTATTTT. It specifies CASSSPGLAGVDTQYF.

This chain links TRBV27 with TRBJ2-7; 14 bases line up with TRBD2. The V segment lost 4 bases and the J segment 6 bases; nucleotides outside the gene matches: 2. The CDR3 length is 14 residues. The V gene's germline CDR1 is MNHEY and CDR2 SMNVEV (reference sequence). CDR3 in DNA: TGTGCCAGCAGTTCGACTAGCGGGAGGGTCGAGCAGTACTTC. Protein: CASSSTSGRVEQYF.

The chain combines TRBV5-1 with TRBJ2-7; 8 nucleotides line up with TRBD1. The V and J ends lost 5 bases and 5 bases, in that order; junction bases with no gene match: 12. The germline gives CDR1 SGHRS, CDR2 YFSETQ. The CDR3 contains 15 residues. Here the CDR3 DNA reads TGCGCCAGCAGGAAAGACAGGGGTGTATCTGACGAGCAGTACTTC. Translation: CASRKDRGVSDEQYF.

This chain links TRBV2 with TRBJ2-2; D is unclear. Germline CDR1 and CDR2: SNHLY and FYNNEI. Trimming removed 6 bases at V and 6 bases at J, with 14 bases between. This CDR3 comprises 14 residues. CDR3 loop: CASRLRPGAGELFF. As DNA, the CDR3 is TGTGCCAGCAGGCTCCGACCCGGAGCCGGGGAGCTGTTTTTT.

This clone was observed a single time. CDR3 DNA: TGTGCCAGTAGGGGGACAGGAGGGGCAGATACGCAGTATTTT. Protein product: CASRGTGGADTQYF. This sequence joins TRBV19 and TRBJ2-3; 8 bases match TRBD1. CDR3 length: 14 residues. In germline, CDR1 is LNHDA, CDR2 SQIVND (reference sequence). V shed 6 bases, J shed 4 bases, and the junction held 6 bases outside the gene matches. Full variable domain (rest looked up from reference TRBV19 and TRBJ2-3): DGGITQSPKYLFRKEGQNVTLSCEQNLNHDAMYWYRQDPGQGLRLIYYSQIVNDFQKGDIAEGYSVSREKKESFPLTVTSAQKNPTAFYLCASRGTGGADTQYFGPGTRLTVL.